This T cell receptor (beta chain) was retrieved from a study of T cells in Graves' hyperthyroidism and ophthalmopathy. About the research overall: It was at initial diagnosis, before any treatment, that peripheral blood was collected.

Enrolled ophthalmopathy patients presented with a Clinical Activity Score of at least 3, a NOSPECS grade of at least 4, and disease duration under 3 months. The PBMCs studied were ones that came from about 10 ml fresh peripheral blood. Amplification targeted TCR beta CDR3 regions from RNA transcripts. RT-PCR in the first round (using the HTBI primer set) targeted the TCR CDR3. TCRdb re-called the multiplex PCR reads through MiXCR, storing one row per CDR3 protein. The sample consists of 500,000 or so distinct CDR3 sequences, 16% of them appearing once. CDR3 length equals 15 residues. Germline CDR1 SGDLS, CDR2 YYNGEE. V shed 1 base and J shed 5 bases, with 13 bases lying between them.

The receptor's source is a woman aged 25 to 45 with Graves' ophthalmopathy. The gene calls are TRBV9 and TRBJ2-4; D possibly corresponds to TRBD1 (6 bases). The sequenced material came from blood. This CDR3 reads CASSVRGRGENIQYF. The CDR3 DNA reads TGTGCCAGCAGCGTACGAGGCAGGGGCGAAAACATTCAGTACTTC.